The 30 T cell receptor beta chains listed next were all sequenced from one sample in a study of T cells in tumors after PD-1 blockade (dated by TCRdb to between 2019 and 2020). Library preparation was by the immunoSEQ multiplex PCR assay. This is the immuneACCESS table as TCRdb keeps it, with only in-frame sequences that have V and J called. A part of the clones is gone; compared with another copy, unresolved V genes explain less than half, and the rest is unexplained. The sample data list roughly 59,000 clones, and 80% of these were observed just once. The top ten hold around an eighth of the sample. Sample time point, as interpreted from the label and publication: before anti-PD-1 therapy. Sequenced material: PBMCs, taken before anti-PD-1 treatment. The origin of the receptors is a human donor with basal cell carcinoma.

The rearrangement uses TRBV7-9 and TRBJ2-7; D gene unclear. The V end was cut by 3 bases, the J end by 2 bases, with 5 bases between. Germline assignment: CDR1 SEHNR and CDR2 FQNEAQ (reference sequence). This CDR3 comprises 12 residues. In nucleotides, the CDR3 is TGTGCCAGCAGCTTGATCGCCTACGAGCAGTACTTC. Translating it yields CASSLIAYEQYF.

The chain joins TRBV2 to TRBJ2-5, with D hard to call. The V end was cut by 6 bases, the J end by 5 bases, with 7 bases between. Germline-derived CDR1 and CDR2 are SNHLY and FYNNEI. This CDR3 is 11 amino acids long. CDR3 residues: CASSPQETQYF. The DNA of the CDR3 is TGTGCCAGCAGCCCTCAGGAGACCCAGTACTTC.

In its sample, this clone was seen a few times. The V call is TRBV19, the J call TRBJ2-7; D is undetermined. V was trimmed by 6 bases and J by 4 bases, leaving 10 bases between them. The V gene's germline CDR1 is LNHDA and CDR2 SQIVND (reference sequence). This CDR3 comprises 12 residues. CDR3 protein: CASRGQSYEQYF. CDR3 DNA: TGTGCCAGTAGAGGCCAGAGTTACGAGCAGTACTTC.

The chain is built from TRBV29-1 and TRBJ2-3; 8 nucleotides line up with TRBD1. Trimming at V came to 5 bases and at J to 2 bases, leaving 6 bases not matched to a gene. Germline CDR1 reads SQVTM; CDR2 reads ANQGSEA. The CDR3 is made up of 14 amino acids. For the CDR3, the DNA is TGCAGCGTTCGGACAGGGCTGGACACAGATACGCAGTATTTT. Encoded protein: CSVRTGLDTDTQYF.

The V gene is TRBV3-1 (or the pseudogene TRBV3-2), the J gene TRBJ1-2; D unclear. CDR1 LGHDT and CDR2 YNNKEL come from the germline V gene (reference sequence). The germline V and J ends were trimmed by 0 bases and 0 bases, with 8 bases remaining between them. The CDR3 consists of 15 residues. The CDR3 DNA reads as TGTGCCAGCAGCCAAGAGGGCAAGTCTAACTATGGCTACACCTTC. It codes for CASSQEGKSNYGYTF.

V and J are TRBV29-1 and TRBJ1-1; D remains unclear. The CDR3 covers 11 residues. Germline V CDR1 and CDR2: SQVTM, ANQGSEA. Trimming took 5 bases from V and 6 from J, leaving 10 bases between them. CDR3 region: CSVWGEAEAFF. In DNA, the CDR3 is TGCAGCGTTTGGGGTGAGGCTGAAGCTTTCTTT.

The chain uses TRBV3-1 (or the pseudogene TRBV3-2) and TRBJ2-4, with 7 nucleotides matching TRBD1. This CDR3 has 15 residues. V shed 0 bases, J shed 7 bases, and the junction held 6 bases outside the gene matches. CDR1 LGHDT and CDR2 YNNKEL come from the germline V gene (reference sequence). The CDR3 bases are TGTGCCAGCAGCCAAGACAGGACCAGGGGGAACATTCAGTACTTC. Protein product: CASSQDRTRGNIQYF.

The genes are TRBV19 and TRBJ1-1, with a possible D match to TRBD1 (6 bases). Germline V CDR1 and CDR2: LNHDA, SQIVND (reference sequence). Between the trimmed V and J ends, which lost 6 bases and 2 bases, there was a span of 13 bases. The length of the CDR3 is 14 residues. CDR3 sequence (DNA): TGTGCCAGTAGAGTACAGGGAATTAACACTGAAGCTTTCTTT. This codes for CASRVQGINTEAFF.

The J gene is TRBJ2-1, the V gene TRBV3-1 (or the pseudogene TRBV3-2); D is possibly TRBD1 (5 bases). The CDR3 spans 15 residues. With 1 base removed from V and 8 bases from J, the gap between germline ends came to 15 bases. Germline V gene lookup returns CDR1 LGHDT and CDR2 YNNKEL (reference sequence). The CDR3 region has the DNA TGTGCCAGCAGCCAAGCAAATACAGGTAGCCATGAGCAGTTCTTC. This gives the protein CASSQANTGSHEQFF.

This chain joins TRBV30 and TRBJ1-2; D gene unclear. The CDR3 runs 13 residues. Between the trimmed V and J ends, which lost 0 bases and 7 bases, there was a span of 12 bases. Germline V gives CDR1 GTSNPN, CDR2 SVGIG (reference sequence). The CDR3 loop reads CAWSVSGQSGYTF. The DNA for the CDR3 is TGTGCCTGGAGTGTGTCCGGGCAAAGTGGCTACACCTTC.

The rearrangement joins TRBV6-4 to TRBJ2-5, with D possibly matching TRBD2 (6 bases). This CDR3 has 14 amino acids. The germline V and J ends were trimmed by 6 bases and 2 bases, with 13 bases remaining between them. Germline V gives CDR1 MRHNA, CDR2 SNTAGT. In DNA, the CDR3 is TGTGCCAGCAGGGGGCTAGCGCCTCAAGAGACCCAGTACTTC. Its protein product is CASRGLAPQETQYF.

V and J are TRBV29-1 and TRBJ1-1, with D possibly TRBD1 on 6 matching bases. Deletions cut 0 bases from V and 1 base from J, with 12 bases between. This CDR3 has 15 residues. Looked up from germline, CDR1 is SQVTM and CDR2 is ANQGSEA. CDR3 nucleotides: TGCAGCGTTGAAGATTCTGGCAGGGGGAACACTGAAGCTTTCTTT. Amino acid sequence: CSVEDSGRGNTEAFF.

The chain uses TRBV14 and TRBJ2-5, with 9 bases fitting TRBD1. Germline-derived CDR1 and CDR2 are SGHDN and FVKESK. The CDR3 has 15 amino acids. The J segment lost 3 bases and the V segment lost 4 bases, leaving 6 bases of the junction unmatched. The chain's CDR3 is CASSLDRDREETQYF. The CDR3 bases are TGTGCCAGCAGCCTCGACCGGGACAGGGAAGAGACCCAGTACTTC.

The chain joins TRBV4-1 to TRBJ2-1; TRBD2 matches at 12 bases. In germline, CDR1 is MGHRA, CDR2 YSYEKL. The V segment lost 3 bases and the J segment 5 bases; nucleotides outside the gene matches: 8. The CDR3 loop spans 17 amino acids. Here the CDR3 reads CASSHPLAGGANNEQFF. The CDR3 bases are TGCGCCAGCAGCCACCCTCTAGCGGGGGGGGCAAACAATGAGCAGTTCTTC.

The chain uses TRBV19 and TRBJ1-5, with 7 bases identical to TRBD1. There are 17 residues in the CDR3. The germline V gene has CDR1 LNHDA and CDR2 SQIVND (reference sequence). The trim removed 0 bases at V and 5 bases at J, leaving 10 bases unmatched. CDR3 coding DNA: TGTGCCAGTAGTATAGACCCAAGGGGGCGCGCGGATCAGCCCCAGCATTTT. It encodes CASSIDPRGRADQPQHF. The entire variable domain, with the rest obtained from reference TRBV19 and TRBJ1-5, is as follows: DGGITQSPKYLFRKEGQNVTLSCEQNLNHDAMYWYRQDPGQGLRLIYYSQIVNDFQKGDIAEGYSVSREKKESFPLTVTSAQKNPTAFYLCASSIDPRGRADQPQHFGDGTRLSIL.

The chain links TRBV27 to TRBJ1-1; 10 nucleotides line up with TRBD1. This CDR3 region has 16 residues. From germline, CDR1 is MNHEY and CDR2 SMNVEV (reference sequence). The V gene end was trimmed by 0 bases and the J gene end by 0 bases; junction bases not matched to a gene: 1. The CDR3 here is CASSLSGTGVNTEAFF. The DNA for the CDR3 is TGTGCCAGCAGTTTATCGGGGACAGGGGTGAACACTGAAGCTTTCTTT.

This clone occurred a few times. The chain is built from TRBV10-2 and TRBJ2-6, with TRBD2 as a possible D gene (7 bases). Trimming took 4 bases from V and 2 from J, leaving 12 bases between them. Germline values: CDR1 WSHSY, CDR2 SAAADI. The CDR3 runs 16 residues. CDR3 in amino acids: CASSATGGTGANVLTF. The DNA for the CDR3 is TGCGCCAGCAGTGCCACGGGGGGCACTGGGGCCAACGTCCTGACTTTC.

This clone occurred once. The rearrangement links TRBV7-3 to TRBJ2-1; D is perhaps TRBD2 (6 bases). V was cut by 5 bases and J by 9 bases, with 14 bases left in between. This CDR3 has 13 residues. Germline assignment: CDR1 SGHTA and CDR2 FQGTGA. CDR3 amino acids: CASSPSRRGEQFF. As DNA, the CDR3 is TGTGCCAGCAGCCCCTCACGGAGGGGTGAGCAGTTCTTC.

V is TRBV7-9 and J is TRBJ1-2, with 7 bases lining up with TRBD1. The germline V gene has CDR1 SEHNR and CDR2 FQNEAQ (reference sequence). The CDR3 extends over 14 amino acids. J gave up 2 bases and V 2 bases, and 2 bases lay outside the gene matches. The CDR3 protein is CASSLYRGNYGYTF. The DNA for the CDR3 is TGTGCCAGCAGCTTATACAGGGGCAACTATGGCTACACCTTC.

This clone came up once. The chain links TRBV28 to TRBJ1-3, with TRBD1 as a possible D gene (5 bases). Trimming left V 1 base short and J 2 bases short, with 6 bases between. The CDR3 is made up of 14 amino acids. The germline V gene encodes CDR1 MDHEN and CDR2 SYDVKM. CDR3 region: CASSLLGAGNTIYF. As DNA, the CDR3 is TGTGCCAGCAGTTTATTAGGGGCTGGAAACACCATATATTTT.

The CDR3, as DNA: TGTGCCATCAGTCCCTCCGGGGGTTTAAGCACAGATACGCAGTATTTT. It codes for CAISPSGGLSTDTQYF. The chain couples TRBV10-3 to TRBJ2-3, with a weak D call TRBD2 (6 bases). Trimming pared 5 bases from V and 0 bases from J, leaving 15 bases between. Per germline, CDR1 ENHRY and CDR2 SYGVKD. This CDR3 is 16 amino acids long.

The chain links TRBV7-9 to TRBJ2-3, with a weak D call TRBD2 (6 bases). Germline-derived CDR1 and CDR2 are SEHNR and FQNEAQ (reference sequence). There are 14 residues in the CDR3. V was pared by 6 bases and J by 5 bases, with 15 bases between. The CDR3 reads CASSLDRGGDTQYF. CDR3 bases: TGTGCCAGCAGTTTGGATCGGGGAGGAGATACGCAGTATTTT.

This clone was seen a few times. V and J are TRBV19 and TRBJ1-5; a possible D gene is TRBD1 (6 bases). There are 15 residues in the CDR3. The germline CDR1 and CDR2 sequences are LNHDA and SQIVND (reference sequence). The V end was cut by 4 bases, the J end by 2 bases, with 12 bases between. The CDR3 here is CASSTREGGNQPQHF. CDR3 in DNA: TGTGCCAGTAGTACCCGAGAGGGGGGCAATCAGCCCCAGCATTTT.

V is TRBV6-8 and J is TRBJ2-5, with 11 bases that match TRBD2. The CDR3 has 16 amino acids. The ends lost 6 bases at V and 5 bases at J; junction bases unmatched: 11. The V gene's germline CDR1 is MNHGY and CDR2 SAAAGT. Here the CDR3 DNA reads TGTGCCAGCAGGAAAGGTGTTAGCGGGGGGGCGGAGACCCAGTACTTC. This codes for CASRKGVSGGAETQYF.

The V and J genes are TRBV5-6 and TRBJ2-3; a weak D match, TRBD1 (7 bases). Germline CDR1 and CDR2: SGHDT and YYEEEE. V was cut by 4 bases and J by 3 bases, with 12 bases left in between. The CDR3 has 14 residues. The CDR3: CASSAGQLTDTQYF. The DNA for the CDR3 is TGTGCCAGCAGCGCGGGACAGCTAACAGATACGCAGTATTTT.

CDR3 DNA sequence: TGTGCCACCAGTGATTTGCATGCCCGGGACACCCCAGATACGCAGTATTTT. Amino acid sequence: CATSDLHARDTPDTQYF. The chain joins TRBV24-1 to TRBJ2-3; possible D gene TRBD1, 6 bases. Trimming pared 0 bases from V and 4 bases from J, leaving 16 bases between. Per germline, CDR1 KGHDR and CDR2 SFDVKD. This CDR3 spans 17 amino acids.

The chain is built from TRBV5-1 and TRBJ2-3, with TRBD2 matching over 8 bases. The CDR3 totals 13 residues. Germline V gene lookup returns CDR1 SGHRS and CDR2 YFSETQ. V lost 7 bases, J lost 6 bases, and 7 bases stayed unmatched. CDR3 coding DNA: TGCGCCAGCCACGCAGCGGGGGCGGATACGCAGTATTTT. Amino acids: CASHAAGADTQYF.

The genes are TRBV27 and TRBJ1-1; no definite D call. The CDR3 totals 16 residues. V lost 7 bases to trimming and J lost 1 base, with 19 bases between them. Germline V gene sequence: CDR1 MNHEY, CDR2 SMNVEV (reference sequence). Here the CDR3 DNA reads TGTGCCAGCACTCTCACCACAGAAACTCGGAACACTGAAGCTTTCTTT. It translates to CASTLTTETRNTEAFF.

This chain connects TRBV19 to TRBJ1-5, with TRBD1 identical over 7 bases. The trim removed 2 bases at V and 3 bases at J, leaving 7 bases unmatched. Germline CDR1 LNHDA, CDR2 SQIVND (reference sequence). The CDR3 is 16 amino acids. The CDR3 loop is CASSIKRGQYNQPQHF. CDR3 in DNA: TGTGCCAGTAGTATAAAGAGGGGACAGTACAATCAGCCCCAGCATTTT.

This rearrangement joins TRBV18 to TRBJ2-3; 8 bases are a match to TRBD2. There are 17 residues in the CDR3. The V gene's germline CDR1 is KGHSH and CDR2 LQKENI. V gave up 1 base and J gave up 6 bases; unmatched junction bases: 12. CDR3 coding DNA: TGTGCCAGCTCACCACTGGCCGGGGGGGGCGTATCGGATACGCAGTATTTT. Encoded protein: CASSPLAGGGVSDTQYF. Together with reference TRBV18 and TRBJ2-3, the CDR3 gives the full variable domain: NAGVMQNPRHLVRRRGQEARLRCSPMKGHSHVYWYRQLPEEGLKFMVYLQKENIIDESGMPKERFSAEFPKEGPSILRIQQVVRGDSAAYFCASSPLAGGGVSDTQYFGPGTRLTVL.